These 31 T cell receptor beta chains were all obtained from the same sample, sequenced in a study of cytomegalovirus exposure and HLA in healthy donors. PCR involved 60 Vbeta and 13 Jbeta primers. Method: immunoSEQ multiplex PCR; TCRdb's copy keeps in-frame clones and lacks some. Found here are 100,000 or so clones, over 55% of them singletons; the top ten hold roughly 6.7%. Sequenced sample: PBMCs. These receptors were obtained from a woman aged 25-40 years in good health and CMV-seronegative.

The rearrangement links TRBV10-3 to TRBJ1-1; possibly TRBD1 for D (5 bases). Between the trimmed V and J ends, which lost 6 bases and 4 bases, there was a span of 12 bases. Germline V lookup: CDR1 ENHRY, CDR2 SYGVKD. CDR3 length equals 13 residues. As DNA, the CDR3 is TGTGCCATCAGCCCCTCGGGGGGCACTGAAGCTTTCTTT. Protein product: CAISPSGGTEAFF.

The V gene is TRBV5-4, the J gene TRBJ1-1, with D unresolved. Trimming shortened V by 10 bases and J by 4 bases, and 11 bases separated the two germline ends. Germline CDR1 SGHNT, CDR2 YYREEE (reference sequence). The CDR3 extends over 11 amino acids. The CDR3, as DNA: TGTGCCCACGGAGGCCTCACTGAAGCTTTCTTT. It translates to CAHGGLTEAFF.

V gene TRBV5-4 combines with J gene TRBJ1-1; no reliable D call. The V and J ends lost 5 bases and 5 bases respectively, with 13 bases between them. Germline V gene data show CDR1 as SGHNT and CDR2 as YYREEE (reference sequence). The CDR3 extends over 13 amino acids. Written as DNA, the CDR3 is TGTGCCAGCAGTTTTTGGACTGGTACTGAAGCTTTCTTT. Amino acid sequence: CASSFWTGTEAFF.

The chain has TRBV5-4 and TRBJ2-1; 11 bases agree with TRBD1. V was pared by 3 bases and J by 8 bases, with 10 bases of the junction left unmatched. This CDR3 spans 16 amino acids. Looked up from germline, CDR1 is SGHNT and CDR2 is YYREEE (reference sequence). The CDR3 DNA reads as TGTGCCAGCAGCTCTACTATCGGGACAGGGGGGTATGAGCAGTTCTTC. As protein: CASSSTIGTGGYEQFF.

The rearrangement joins TRBV7-3 to TRBJ1-2, with 11 positions matching TRBD1. CDR3 length: 15 amino acids. After removal of 3 bases from V and 4 bases from J, the junction contained 4 bases not matched to a gene. Germline assignment: CDR1 SGHTA and CDR2 FQGTGA. CDR3 DNA sequence: TGTGCCAGCAGCTTCGGGACAGGGGGGTCCTATGGCTACACCTTC. Protein sequence: CASSFGTGGSYGYTF.

The rearrangement uses TRBV27 and TRBJ1-4, with TRBD1 as a possible D gene (6 bases). Germline CDR1 is MNHEY and CDR2 is SMNVEV (reference sequence). Deletions cut 6 bases from V and 0 bases from J, with 14 bases between. CDR3 length equals 16 residues. CDR3 protein: CASSAGVPATNEKLFF. In DNA, the CDR3 is TGTGCCAGCAGCGCAGGGGTACCCGCAACTAATGAAAAACTGTTTTTT. The variable domain in full, completed from reference TRBV27 and TRBJ1-4, reads EAQVTQNPRYLITVTGKKLTVTCSQNMNHEYMSWYRQDPGLGLRQIYYSMNVEVTDKGDVPEGYKVSRKEKRNFPLILESPSPNQTSLYFCASSAGVPATNEKLFFGSGTQLSVL.

This chain joins TRBV30 and TRBJ2-2, with TRBD1 identical over 7 bases. The CDR3 is 16 residues long. Germline V gene lookup returns CDR1 GTSNPN and CDR2 SVGIG (reference sequence). V trimming: 4 bases; J trimming: 3 bases; junction bases outside the gene matches: 11. The CDR3 region is CAWKKADRVYTGELFF. The CDR3 DNA follows: TGTGCCTGGAAAAAAGCAGACAGGGTTTACACCGGGGAGCTGTTTTTT.

V gene TRBV27 combines with J gene TRBJ2-3; 7 bases match TRBD2. Germline CDR1 reads MNHEY; CDR2 reads SMNVEV (reference sequence). V was pared by 3 bases and J by 2 bases, with 5 bases of the junction left unmatched. The CDR3 covers 15 residues. The CDR3 region is CASSLERGFTDTQYF. CDR3 in DNA: TGTGCCAGCAGTTTGGAGCGGGGTTTCACAGATACGCAGTATTTT.

The chain joins TRBV19 to TRBJ1-5; possibly TRBD1 for D (6 bases). The CDR3 is 13 residues long. The germline V and J ends were trimmed by 6 bases and 6 bases, with 12 bases remaining between them. Germline loops: CDR1 LNHDA, CDR2 SQIVND (reference sequence). The CDR3 reads CASRGGPGQPQHF. The CDR3 nucleotides read TGTGCCAGTAGGGGGGGGCCAGGTCAGCCCCAGCATTTT. The whole variable domain, remainder taken from reference TRBV19 and TRBJ1-5, is DGGITQSPKYLFRKEGQNVTLSCEQNLNHDAMYWYRQDPGQGLRLIYYSQIVNDFQKGDIAEGYSVSREKKESFPLTVTSAQKNPTAFYLCASRGGPGQPQHFGDGTRLSIL.

There are a few counts of this clone. V and J are TRBV15 and TRBJ2-1; 11 bases fit TRBD2. V lost 3 bases and J lost 5; bases outside the gene matches: 6. This CDR3 contains 16 residues. CDR1 and CDR2 from the germline V gene are LNHNV and YYDKDF (reference sequence). The CDR3 protein is CATSRLGTSGHNEQFF. CDR3 coding DNA: TGTGCCACCAGCAGGTTGGGGACTAGCGGACACAATGAGCAGTTCTTC.

The gene calls are TRBV10-1 and TRBJ2-1, with D possibly matching TRBD1 (5 bases). CDR1 WNHNN and CDR2 SYGVQD come from the germline V gene (reference sequence). This CDR3 is 16 amino acids long. V lost 3 bases and J lost 4, with 16 bases in between. The CDR3 nucleotides read TGCGCCAGCAGTGAATTGCGGTCACAGGATTACAATGAGCAGTTCTTC. The encoded protein is CASSELRSQDYNEQFF.

V usage is TRBV2 and J usage is TRBJ1-4; TRBD1 matches 7 bases. Germline trimming cut 6 bases from V and 8 bases from J; bases unmatched to any gene: 9. This CDR3 is 14 amino acids long. In germline, CDR1 is SNHLY, CDR2 FYNNEI. The CDR3, as DNA: TGTGCCAGCAGACTTACAGGGGCGGGGGAAAAACTGTTTTTT. This encodes CASRLTGAGEKLFF.

This clone was observed a few times. The V call is TRBV29-1, the J call TRBJ2-3, with a weak D call TRBD1 (6 bases). Trimming pared 4 bases from V and 8 bases from J, leaving 16 bases between. The CDR3 contains 13 residues. Per germline, CDR1 SQVTM and CDR2 ANQGSEA. The CDR3, as DNA: TGCAGCGTTGTTCAGGGGACGGCAGCTACGCAGTATTTT. It specifies CSVVQGTAATQYF.

The V and J genes are TRBV6-5 and TRBJ2-5, with D possibly matching TRBD1 (6 bases). The J call may be wrong; the DNA end is better matched by TRBJ2-7. This CDR3 region has 16 residues. Germline-derived CDR1 and CDR2 are MNHEY and SVGAGI. CDR3 region: CASSYDRFPDPYEQYF. In DNA form, the CDR3 reads TGTGCCAGCAGTTACGACAGGTTTCCCGACCCCTACGAGCAGTACTTC.

This clone was seen at least ten times. J is TRBJ2-1 and V is TRBV9; no firm D call. Germline values: CDR1 SGDLS, CDR2 YYNGEE. Trimming shortened V by 1 base and J by 6 bases, and 17 bases separated the two germline ends. This CDR3 is built from 16 residues. In DNA, the CDR3 is TGTGCCAGCAGCGTATCCTCTAGTTCATTCGGCAATGAGCAGTTCTTC. Translated, it gives CASSVSSSSFGNEQFF.

This clone appeared a few times. In DNA, the CDR3 is TGCGCCAGCAGCTTGGATGGGACAGGGGTTGAAAAACTGTTTTTT. Its protein product is CASSLDGTGVEKLFF. The J gene is TRBJ1-4, the V gene TRBV5-1, with 10 bases that match TRBD1. Trimming cost V 0 bases and J 7 bases; bases outside gene matches: 3. This CDR3 has 15 residues. CDR1 SGHRS and CDR2 YFSETQ come from the germline V gene.

V is TRBV19 and J is TRBJ2-7; D is possibly TRBD1 (6 bases). The CDR3 contains 14 residues. V lost 5 bases to trimming and J lost 3 bases, with 14 bases between them. The germline V gene has CDR1 LNHDA and CDR2 SQIVND (reference sequence). CDR3 region: CASSPLGQVYEQYF. Here the CDR3 DNA reads TGTGCCAGTAGTCCTCTGGGACAAGTCTACGAGCAGTACTTC.

Many counts were recorded for this clone. The chain links TRBV4-1 to TRBJ2-2, with 8 positions matching TRBD2. V lost 1 base and J lost 10; bases outside the gene matches: 14. Looked up from germline, CDR1 is MGHRA and CDR2 is YSYEKL. CDR3 size: 17 residues. The CDR3 DNA is TGCGCCAGCAGCCAAGCGGGCCAGCCCGGGAGGGCGGAGGAGCTGTTTTTT. Its translation: CASSQAGQPGRAEELFF.

The J gene is TRBJ1-2, the V gene TRBV15; 7 bases match TRBD1. Germline V gene lookup returns CDR1 LNHNV and CDR2 YYDKDF (reference sequence). The CDR3 contains 12 residues. Germline trimming cut 5 bases from V and 8 bases from J; bases unmatched to any gene: 5. Written as DNA, the CDR3 is TGTGCCACCAGCGAGGGGGCGCTGGGCTACACCTTC. It codes for CATSEGALGYTF. Together with reference TRBV15 and TRBJ1-2, the CDR3 gives the full variable domain: DAMVIQNPRYQVTQFGKPVTLSCSQTLNHNVMYWYQQKSSQAPKLLFHYYDKDFNNEADTPDNFQSRRPNTSFCFLDIRSPGLGDTAMYLCATSEGALGYTFGSGTRLTVV.

This chain joins TRBV5-6 and TRBJ1-2; 8 nucleotides align to TRBD1. The trim removed 4 bases at V and 3 bases at J, leaving 5 bases unmatched. This CDR3 has 14 residues. Germline V CDR1 and CDR2: SGHDT, YYEEEE. As DNA, the CDR3 is TGTGCCAGCAGCCTTAGGACAGGGTACTATGGCTACACCTTC. It translates to CASSLRTGYYGYTF.

This chain uses TRBV6-6 with TRBJ2-5, with TRBD2 matching over 9 bases. This CDR3 region has 14 residues. CDR1 and CDR2 from the germline V gene are MNHNY and SVGAGI (reference sequence). V dropped 6 bases and J dropped 5; count of bases not matched to a gene: 7. CDR3: CASRNSGSRETQYF. The CDR3 DNA follows: TGTGCCAGCAGGAATAGCGGGAGTCGGGAGACCCAGTACTTC.

The gene calls are TRBV30 and TRBJ2-1; 13 positions agree with TRBD2. With V trimmed by 2 bases and J by 10 bases, 5 bases remained unmatched. There are 14 residues in the CDR3. Germline CDR1 and CDR2: GTSNPN and SVGIG (reference sequence). The CDR3 coding sequence is TGTGCCTGGAGTAATCCGGGACTAGCGGGAGAGCAGTTCTTC. As protein: CAWSNPGLAGEQFF.

CDR3 DNA: TGTGCCAGTAGTCCGGACAGGGGCTCCCCGAGGGACGAGCAGTACTTC. Residues: CASSPDRGSPRDEQYF. The genes are TRBV19 and TRBJ2-7, with TRBD1 matching 9 bases. The CDR3 runs 16 residues. V lost 5 bases, J lost 5 bases, and 13 bases stayed unmatched. Germline V gene data show CDR1 as LNHDA and CDR2 as SQIVND (reference sequence).

A word on this clone: No DNA is shown, since the ends of the CDR3 on it are uncertain; the CDR3 is the one TCRdb lists. The chain employs TRBV21-1 and TRBJ2-3; no DNA check was done on the table's D call, TRBD1. TRBV21-1 is tagged as a pseudogene. The CDR3 numbers 15 amino acids, ends counted. The CDR3 spells CASSKVGTGTDTQYF.

This CDR3 reads CASSLFYYEQYF. DNA of the CDR3: TGTGCCAGCAGCTTATTCTACTACGAGCAGTACTTC. The chain uses TRBV7-2 and TRBJ2-7, with unresolved D. Trimming took 2 bases from V and 3 from J, leaving 5 bases between them. CDR1 and CDR2 (germline): SGHTA, FQGNSA. The CDR3 is made up of 12 amino acids.

This clone was counted between two and nine times. The chain combines TRBV5-4 with TRBJ2-7; TRBD1 agrees at 9 bases. With V trimmed by 4 bases and J by 5 bases, 7 bases remained unmatched. Germline V gene data show CDR1 as SGHNT and CDR2 as YYREEE (reference sequence). This CDR3 region has 14 residues. The CDR3 loop is CASSRPQGANEQYF. The CDR3 DNA reads TGTGCCAGCAGCCGACCACAGGGGGCAAACGAGCAGTACTTC.

This clone was counted only a few times. The chain carries TRBV7-9 and TRBJ1-6, with TRBD1 as a possible D gene (5 bases). V shed 1 base and J shed 13 bases, with 17 bases lying between them. The CDR3 spans 15 residues. Germline-derived CDR1 and CDR2 are SEHNR and FQNEAQ (reference sequence). This CDR3 reads CASSLGDSRRGPLHF. CDR3 DNA: TGTGCCAGCAGCTTAGGTGACAGTCGACGGGGGCCCCTCCACTTT.

The chain is built from TRBV11-2 and TRBJ1-2; no clear D gene. Per the germline V gene, CDR1 is SGHAT and CDR2 is FQNNGV. The V end lost 4 bases, the J end lost 4 bases, and 16 bases lay between the germline ends. The CDR3 is 15 residues long. CDR3 bases: TGTGCCAGCAGCTCCATAGACCGGGAGTCCTATGGCTACACCTTC. Translation gives CASSSIDRESYGYTF.

The chain recombines TRBV30 with TRBJ2-1, with 7 bases fitting TRBD2. The germline V gene has CDR1 GTSNPN and CDR2 SVGIG (reference sequence). With V trimmed by 2 bases and J by 6 bases, 13 bases remained unmatched. The CDR3 is 16 amino acids. The CDR3 coding sequence is TGTGCCTGGAGTCCCAGGACGGGGAGGGCCGGCAATGAGCAGTTCTTC. Encoded protein: CAWSPRTGRAGNEQFF.

The V and J genes are TRBV28 and TRBJ1-2, with 9 bases aligning to TRBD1. The germline gives CDR1 MDHEN, CDR2 SYDVKM. V dropped 6 bases and J dropped 5; count of bases not matched to a gene: 10. The CDR3 is made up of 15 amino acids. The CDR3: CASRITGGEGYGYTF. The DNA of the CDR3 is TGTGCCAGCAGGATAACAGGGGGCGAAGGGTATGGCTACACCTTC.

The V gene is TRBV28, the J gene TRBJ1-4, with D perhaps matching TRBD1 (5 bases). This CDR3 spans 16 amino acids. Germline CDR1 and CDR2: MDHEN and SYDVKM. Trimming left V 7 bases short and J 0 bases short, with 15 bases between. CDR3: CASTQGGSTTNEKLFF. In nucleotides, the CDR3 is TGTGCCAGCACCCAGGGAGGGTCAACAACTAATGAAAAACTGTTTTTT.